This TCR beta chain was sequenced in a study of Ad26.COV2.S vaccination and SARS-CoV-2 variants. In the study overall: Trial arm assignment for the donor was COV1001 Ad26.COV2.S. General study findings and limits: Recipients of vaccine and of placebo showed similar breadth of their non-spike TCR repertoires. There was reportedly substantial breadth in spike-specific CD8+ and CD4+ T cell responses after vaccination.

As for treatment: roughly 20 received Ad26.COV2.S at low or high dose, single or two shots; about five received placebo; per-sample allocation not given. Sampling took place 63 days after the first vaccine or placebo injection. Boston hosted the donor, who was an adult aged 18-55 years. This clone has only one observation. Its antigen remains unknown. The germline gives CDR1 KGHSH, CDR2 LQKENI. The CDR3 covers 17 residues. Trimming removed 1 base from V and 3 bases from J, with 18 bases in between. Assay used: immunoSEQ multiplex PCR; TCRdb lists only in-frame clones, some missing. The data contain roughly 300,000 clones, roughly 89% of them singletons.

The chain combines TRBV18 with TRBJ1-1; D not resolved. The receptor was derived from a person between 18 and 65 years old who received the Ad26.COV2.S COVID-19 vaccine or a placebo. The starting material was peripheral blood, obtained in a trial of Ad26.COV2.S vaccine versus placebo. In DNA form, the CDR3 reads TGTGCCAGCTCACCACGGTTAGGTTCCTCCACAGACACTGAAGCTTTCTTT. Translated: CASSPRLGSSTDTEAFF.